This TCR beta chain was sequenced in a study of CD8 T cells in Susac syndrome. Study-level results: That the number of individuals in its TCR sequencing and HLA analysis was relatively small was acknowledged by the study.

Random hexamers were used to reverse transcribe the RNA input (roughly 0.5 to 1 ug). Amplification of TCR beta CDR3 by immunoSEQ multiplex PCR spanned 54 Vbeta and 13 Jbeta. Via MiXCR, TCRdb re-called the immunoSEQ multiplex PCR reads, giving one row per CDR3 protein. Of fewer than 250,000 distinct CDR3 sequences detected, over 85% appear once; the ten largest clones hold 0.095% to 0.12%. The J segment lost 4 bases and the V segment lost 2 bases, leaving 3 bases of the junction unmatched. The CDR3 is made up of 13 amino acids. The germline gives CDR1 SGHRS, CDR2 YFSETQ. In regard to this clonotype: Its antigen is unidentified.

The authors sequenced TCR beta from blood CD8+ and CD4+ T cells. Negative isolation yielded the CD8+ and CD4+ T cells, while FACS enriched the TEMRA cells. The source is a human donor in good health. Sample: CD4+ T cells from PBMCs. This chain joins TRBV5-1 and TRBJ2-7, with 7 bases matching TRBD2. The CDR3 sequence is CASSFSGGYEQYF. CDR3 nucleotide sequence: TGCGCCAGCAGCTTCTCGGGGGGTTACGAGCAGTACTTC.